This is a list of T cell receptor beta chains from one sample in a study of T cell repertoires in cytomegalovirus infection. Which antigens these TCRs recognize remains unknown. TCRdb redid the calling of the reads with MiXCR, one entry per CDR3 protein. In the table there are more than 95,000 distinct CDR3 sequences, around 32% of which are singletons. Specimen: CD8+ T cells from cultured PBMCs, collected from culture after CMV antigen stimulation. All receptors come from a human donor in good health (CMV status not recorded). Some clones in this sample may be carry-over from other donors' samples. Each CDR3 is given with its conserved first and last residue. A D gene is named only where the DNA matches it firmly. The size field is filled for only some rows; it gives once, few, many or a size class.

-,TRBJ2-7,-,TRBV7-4,TGTGCCAGCAGCCGGGTAGGACTGGTCTACGAGCAGTACTTC,CASSRVGLVYEQYF
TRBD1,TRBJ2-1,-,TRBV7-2,TGTGCCAGCAGCTTAGGGACAGGGGGCAAGAATGAGCAGTTCTTC,CASSLGTGGKNEQFF
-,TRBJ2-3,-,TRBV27,TGTGCCAGCGGTAGGGCGTTCCAACCCCCTACCACAGATACGCAGTATTTT,CASGRAFQPPTTDTQYF
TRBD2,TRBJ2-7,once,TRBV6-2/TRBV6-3,TGTGCCAGCAGTTTAGCGGGGACCTCCTACGAGCAGTACTTC,CASSLAGTSYEQYF
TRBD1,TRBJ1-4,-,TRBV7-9,TGTGCCAGCAGCTCGGGGACAGGGGCTGAAAAACTGTTTTTT,CASSSGTGAEKLFF
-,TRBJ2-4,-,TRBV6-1,TGTGCCACCTCGGCTTGGGAAAACATTCAGTACTTC,CATSAWENIQYF
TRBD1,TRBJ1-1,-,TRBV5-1,TGCGCCAGCAGCTTGGAAGCTTCGGGACAGGGCTCTGAAGCTTTCTTT,CASSLEASGQGSEAFF
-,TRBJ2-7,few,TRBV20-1,TGCAGTGCTAGAGTTCAGGGAGCCGAGCAGTACTTC,CSARVQGAEQYF
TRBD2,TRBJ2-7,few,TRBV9,TGTGCCAGCAGCGCTCCGGGACTAGCGGGGGGGGAAGACGAGCAGTACTTC,CASSAPGLAGGEDEQYF
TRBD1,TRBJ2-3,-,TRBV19,TGTGCCAGTAGTGATGACAGGGGCACAGATACGCAGTATTTT,CASSDDRGTDTQYF
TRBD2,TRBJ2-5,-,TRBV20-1,TGCAGTGCTGATCTAACTAGCGGGGGAGAGACCCAGTACTTC,CSADLTSGGETQYF
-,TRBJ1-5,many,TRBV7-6,TGTGCCAGCAGCTTAGGGCCCAGCGGGGATCAGCCCCAGCATTTT,CASSLGPSGDQPQHF
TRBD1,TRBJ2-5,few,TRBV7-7,TGTGCTAGCAGCCACGGGACAGCTATATCCGAGACCCAGTACTTC,CASSHGTAISETQYF
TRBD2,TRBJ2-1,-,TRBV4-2,TGTGCCAGCAGCCAAGATACTAGCGGGGGGCGCAATGAGCAGTTCTTC,CASSQDTSGGRNEQFF
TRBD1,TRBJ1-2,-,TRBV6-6,TGTGCCAGCAGTTACTCAATGGGGACAGGGGATTATGGCTACACCTTC,CASSYSMGTGDYGYTF
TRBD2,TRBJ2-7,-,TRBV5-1,TGCGCCAGCAGCTCAACAACTAGCGTCCAGCAGTACTTC,CASSSTTSVQQYF
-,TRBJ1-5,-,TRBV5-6,TGTGCCAGCAGCTCGAAAGGGTTGAGGGGCAATCAGCCCCAGCATTTT,CASSSKGLRGNQPQHF
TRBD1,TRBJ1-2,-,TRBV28,TGTGCCAGCACCCGACAGGGGACTAACTATGGCTACACCTTC,CASTRQGTNYGYTF
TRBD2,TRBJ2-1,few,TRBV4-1,TGCGCCAGCAGCCAAGATGCCACTAGCGGTAGGGGAGTGGGTGAGCAGTTCTTC,CASSQDATSGRGVGEQFF
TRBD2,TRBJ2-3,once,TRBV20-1,TGCAGTGGTGAGACTAGCGGGGCCTTCACAGATACGCAGTATTTT,CSGETSGAFTDTQYF
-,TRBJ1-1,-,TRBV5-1,TGCGCCAGCAGCTTGGCCCACTCCTACACTGAAGCTTTCTTT,CASSLAHSYTEAFF
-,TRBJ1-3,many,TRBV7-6,TGTGCCAGCAGCATGGGAGCAGGGATTGGAAACACCATATATTTT,CASSMGAGIGNTIYF
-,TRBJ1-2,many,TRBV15,TGTGCCACCAGCAGAGATCTAGGGTGGACAGTCCTCAACTATGGCTACACCTTC,CATSRDLGWTVLNYGYTF
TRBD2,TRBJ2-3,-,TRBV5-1,TGCGCCAGCAGCTTGGGGCCTAGCGGGGGTTACACAGATACGCAGTATTTT,CASSLGPSGGYTDTQYF
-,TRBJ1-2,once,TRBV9,TGTGCCAGCAGCGTAGATGGCAGTCCCAACTATGGCTACACCTTC,CASSVDGSPNYGYTF
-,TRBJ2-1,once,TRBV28,TGTGCCAGCGTCTTTAGGGGAGACAATGAGCAGTTCTTC,CASVFRGDNEQFF
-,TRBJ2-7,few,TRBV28,TGTGCCAGCAGTTTGGCAGGGAGCTCCTACGAGCAGTACTTC,CASSLAGSSYEQYF
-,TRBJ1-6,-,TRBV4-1,TGCGCCAGCAGCCAAGTCGGGAATTCACCCCTCCACTTT,CASSQVGNSPLHF
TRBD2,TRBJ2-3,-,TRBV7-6,TGTGCCAGCAGCCCGCTAGCGGGGGAGATCACAGATACGCAGTATTTT,CASSPLAGEITDTQYF
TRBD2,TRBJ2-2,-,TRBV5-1,TGCGCCAGCAGCTCCGGACTAGAAAACACCGGGGAGCTGTTTTTT,CASSSGLENTGELFF
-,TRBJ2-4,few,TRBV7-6,TGTGCCAGCAGCCAGGACTTTGGGTCTGGCATTCAGTACTTC,CASSQDFGSGIQYF
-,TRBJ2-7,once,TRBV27,TGTGCCAGCAGTTTAGGGGACTTTATGCACTTC,CASSLGDFMHF
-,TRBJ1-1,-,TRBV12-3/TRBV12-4,TGTGCCAGCAGTCCCCCCCGGTCCGGGAACACTGAAGCTTTCTTT,CASSPPRSGNTEAFF